This passage covers 21 T cell receptor beta chains from one sample sequenced in a study of cytomegalovirus exposure and HLA in healthy donors. Clones were read by immunoSEQ multiplex PCR, and TCRdb kept only the in-frame ones, dropping some. This sample has 71,000 or so clones; about 94% occur once, and the top ten carry around 1.5%. Sequencing used PBMCs. The source is a man aged 18-30 years in good health and CMV-seropositive.

The chain couples TRBV4-2 to TRBJ1-4; TRBD1 might be the D (5 bases). Germline lookup yields CDR1 LGHNA and CDR2 YNFKEQ. This CDR3 spans 17 amino acids. The V end lost 0 bases, the J end lost 7 bases, and 18 bases lay between the germline ends. CDR3 protein: CASSQEVAGRLFEKLFF. CDR3 bases: TGTGCCAGCAGCCAAGAAGTGGCGGGGCGCTTATTTGAAAAACTGTTTTTT.

The J gene is TRBJ2-2, the V gene TRBV27; TRBD2 aligns across 9 bases. With V trimmed by 3 bases and J by 8 bases, 7 bases remained unmatched. This CDR3 has 15 residues. Germline V lookup: CDR1 MNHEY, CDR2 SMNVEV (reference sequence). CDR3 sequence (DNA): TGTGCCAGCAGTTTCCTTGTTCTAGCGGGGGGGGAGCTGTTTTTT. Translation: CASSFLVLAGGELFF.

The genes are TRBV7-2 and TRBJ1-5; a possible D gene is TRBD1 (5 bases). The CDR3 loop spans 15 amino acids. The V gene's germline CDR1 is SGHTA and CDR2 FQGNSA. V was clipped by 5 bases and J by 4 bases, with 15 bases between them. The CDR3 spells CASSLGTPRNQPQHF. DNA of the CDR3: TGTGCCAGCAGCCTCGGGACTCCCAGGAATCAGCCCCAGCATTTT. The variable domain in full, with the rest retrieved from reference TRBV7-2 and TRBJ1-5, is GAGVSQSPSNKVTEKGKDVELRCDPISGHTALYWYRQSLGQGLEFLIYFQGNSAPDKSGLPSDRFSAERTGGSVSTLTIQRTQQEDSAVYLCASSLGTPRNQPQHFGDGTRLSIL.

V usage is TRBV27 and J usage is TRBJ2-1, with 12 bases matching TRBD2. After removal of 6 bases from V and 2 bases from J, the junction contained 17 bases not matched to a gene. The germline CDR1 and CDR2 sequences are MNHEY and SMNVEV (reference sequence). The length of the CDR3 is 20 residues. This CDR3 is CASRPRTSGKRMGTYNEQFF. As DNA, the CDR3 is TGTGCCAGCAGACCGAGGACTAGCGGGAAGAGGATGGGGACCTACAATGAGCAGTTCTTC.

The gene calls are TRBV6-5 and TRBJ2-7; the D is unclear. Germline V lookup: CDR1 MNHEY, CDR2 SVGAGI. V lost 5 bases and J 6 bases, leaving 11 bases between the germline ends. The CDR3 consists of 12 residues. CDR3 residues: CASSPNPGEQYF. In DNA form, the CDR3 reads TGTGCCAGCAGTCCGAACCCCGGCGAGCAGTACTTC.

This clone occurred a few times. The genes are TRBV9 and TRBJ1-6; 10 bases line up with TRBD1. V was pared by 3 bases and J by 9 bases, with 3 bases of the junction left unmatched. The CDR3 runs 14 residues. Germline CDR1 and CDR2: SGDLS and YYNGEE. In nucleotides, the CDR3 is TGTGCCAGCAGCGCGGGGACAGGGGTTTCACCCCTCCACTTT. It is translated as CASSAGTGVSPLHF.

The chain combines TRBV28 with TRBJ1-5, with D tentatively TRBD1 (6 bases). CDR1 and CDR2 (germline): MDHEN, SYDVKM. V was clipped by 9 bases and J by 3 bases, with 12 bases between them. This CDR3 is 13 amino acids long. The CDR3 protein is CASYGTFNQPQHF. Here the CDR3 DNA reads TGTGCCAGTTACGGGACATTCAATCAGCCCCAGCATTTT.

The rearrangement links TRBV19 to TRBJ1-2; D ambiguous. The CDR3 runs to 14 residues. Germline values: CDR1 LNHDA, CDR2 SQIVND (reference sequence). Trimming removed 6 bases at V and 2 bases at J, with 13 bases between. The CDR3 bases are TGTGCCAGTAGCATCACCCCGGGGAACTATGGCTACACCTTC. Encoded protein: CASSITPGNYGYTF.

The chain uses TRBV10-3 and TRBJ1-1, with D possibly matching TRBD1 (5 bases). This CDR3 is built from 13 residues. Trimming shortened V by 2 bases and J by 6 bases, and 10 bases separated the two germline ends. From germline, CDR1 is ENHRY and CDR2 SYGVKD. The CDR3 coding sequence is TGTGCCATCAGTGAGCCGCGGGGCTCTGAAGCTTTCTTT. Protein sequence: CAISEPRGSEAFF.

The chain links TRBV6-4 to TRBJ2-3; 7 bases are shared with TRBD1. The V segment lost 8 bases and the J segment 0 bases; nucleotides outside the gene matches: 8. Germline V gene sequence: CDR1 MRHNA, CDR2 SNTAGT. The CDR3 is 15 amino acids. This CDR3 reads CASHRTGPSTDTQYF. The CDR3 bases are TGTGCCAGCCACAGGACAGGCCCGAGCACAGATACGCAGTATTTT.

This chain connects TRBV27 to TRBJ2-1; 10 bases are a match to TRBD2. Germline CDR1 MNHEY, CDR2 SMNVEV (reference sequence). The CDR3 has 15 amino acids. Trimming cost V 6 bases and J 3 bases; bases outside gene matches: 5. As DNA, the CDR3 is TGTGCCAGCAGGCCAGCGGGAGGGTTCTACAATGAGCAGTTCTTC. Translating it yields CASRPAGGFYNEQFF.

The chain employs TRBV19 and TRBJ2-7, with D perhaps matching TRBD2 (5 bases). Between the trimmed V and J ends, which lost 3 bases and 0 bases, there was a span of 12 bases. This CDR3 is 15 amino acids long. Looked up from germline, CDR1 is LNHDA and CDR2 is SQIVND (reference sequence). Here the CDR3 reads CASSITMGSSYEQYF. Here the CDR3 DNA reads TGTGCCAGTAGTATCACAATGGGGAGCTCCTACGAGCAGTACTTC.

CDR3: CASSRGAQEGSQPQHF. In DNA form, the CDR3 reads TGTGCCAGCTCACGCGGGGCCCAAGAGGGAAGTCAGCCCCAGCATTTT. This chain connects TRBV18 to TRBJ1-5, with a tentative D call TRBD1 (5 bases). Per germline, CDR1 KGHSH and CDR2 LQKENI. The CDR3 covers 16 residues. Trimming stripped 4 bases from V and 6 bases from J, with 19 bases between.

This chain uses TRBV19 with TRBJ2-2, with 14 bases identical to TRBD2. V trimming: 7 bases; J trimming: 8 bases; junction bases outside the gene matches: 3. This CDR3 spans 14 amino acids. Germline-derived CDR1 and CDR2 are LNHDA and SQIVND (reference sequence). The CDR3 bases are TGTGCCAGTACCGGGACTAGCGGGGGTGGGGAGCTGTTTTTT. Residues: CASTGTSGGGELFF.

The chain links TRBV11-2 to TRBJ1-2; maybe TRBD1 (5 bases). The CDR3 is made up of 16 amino acids. V dropped 3 bases and J dropped 1 base, with 15 bases sitting between them. Germline CDR1 SGHAT, CDR2 FQNNGV. CDR3 sequence: CASSLIAGGVNYGYTF. The CDR3 DNA follows: TGTGCCAGCAGCTTGATCGCGGGGGGGGTTAACTATGGCTACACCTTC.

The CDR3 region has the DNA TGCAGCGCCAGGACACGGATTGAAGCTTTCTTT. Translation: CSARTRIEAFF. V usage is TRBV29-1 and J usage is TRBJ1-1; a weak D match, TRBD1 (5 bases). V gave up 7 bases and J gave up 7 bases, with 13 bases separating them. The CDR3 has 11 amino acids. Germline CDR1 and CDR2: SQVTM and ANQGSEA.

The V call is TRBV30, the J call TRBJ2-3; D unclear. The CDR3 totals 11 residues. V shed 2 bases and J shed 4 bases, with 4 bases lying between them. CDR1 is GTSNPN, CDR2 SVGIG, per germline (reference sequence). The CDR3 DNA reads TGTGCCTGGAGTCCCGCAGATACGCAGTATTTT. Translation gives CAWSPADTQYF.

The chain combines TRBV6-1 with TRBJ1-1, with D tentatively TRBD1 (5 bases). The CDR3 covers 14 residues. Germline V CDR1 and CDR2: MNHNS, SASEGT. V gave up 8 bases and J gave up 3 bases, with 16 bases separating them. Written as DNA, the CDR3 is TGTGCCAGCTTGCCTGATGGGGCACACACTGAAGCTTTCTTT. The encoded protein is CASLPDGAHTEAFF.

J is TRBJ1-1 and V is TRBV19; TRBD1 aligns across 8 bases. The V gene's germline CDR1 is LNHDA and CDR2 SQIVND (reference sequence). This CDR3 has 15 residues. CDR3 loop: CARTGQGFSDTEAFF. CDR3 in DNA: TGTGCAAGGACTGGACAGGGTTTTTCGGACACTGAAGCTTTCTTT.

This clone has only one observation. The chain links TRBV7-2 to TRBJ1-1; 7 bases map to TRBD1. This CDR3 has 15 amino acids. CDR1 SGHTA and CDR2 FQGNSA come from the germline V gene. V lost 0 bases and J lost 1; bases outside the gene matches: 2. Here the CDR3 DNA reads TGTGCCAGCAGCTTAGCCCGGACAGGGAACACTGAAGCTTTCTTT. Its protein product is CASSLARTGNTEAFF.

The CDR3 sequence is CASSYTGGPVGEQYF. The CDR3 bases are TGTGCCAGCAGTTACACGGGGGGGCCTGTGGGTGAGCAGTACTTC. The V and J genes are TRBV6-5 and TRBJ2-7; 8 bases map to TRBD2. CDR1 MNHEY and CDR2 SVGAGI come from the germline V gene. CDR3 length: 15 amino acids. V dropped 2 bases and J dropped 7; count of bases not matched to a gene: 10.